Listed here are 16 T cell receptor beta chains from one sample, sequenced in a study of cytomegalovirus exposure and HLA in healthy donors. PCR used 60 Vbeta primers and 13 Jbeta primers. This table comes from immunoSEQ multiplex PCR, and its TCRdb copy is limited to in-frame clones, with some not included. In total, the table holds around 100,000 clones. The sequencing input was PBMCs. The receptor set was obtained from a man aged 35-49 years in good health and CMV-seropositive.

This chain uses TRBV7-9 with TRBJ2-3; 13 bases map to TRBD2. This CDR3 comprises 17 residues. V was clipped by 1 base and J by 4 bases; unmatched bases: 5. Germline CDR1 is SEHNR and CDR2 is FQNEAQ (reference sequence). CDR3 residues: CASSLGTSGRHSDTQYF. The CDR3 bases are TGTGCCAGCAGCTTAGGGACTAGCGGGAGACACTCAGATACGCAGTATTTT.

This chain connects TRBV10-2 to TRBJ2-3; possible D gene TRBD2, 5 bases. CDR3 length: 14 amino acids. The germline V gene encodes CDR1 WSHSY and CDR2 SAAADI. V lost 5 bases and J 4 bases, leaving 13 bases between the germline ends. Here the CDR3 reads CASSSPGKADTQYF. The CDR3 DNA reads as TGCGCCAGCAGTTCCCCGGGAAAAGCAGATACGCAGTATTTT.

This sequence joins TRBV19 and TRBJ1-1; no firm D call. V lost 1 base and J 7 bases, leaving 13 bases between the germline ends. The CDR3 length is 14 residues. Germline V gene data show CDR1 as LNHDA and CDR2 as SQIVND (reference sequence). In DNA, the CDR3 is TGTGCCAGTAGTATAGTCCCGGGGTCTGGTGAAGCTTTCTTT. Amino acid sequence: CASSIVPGSGEAFF.

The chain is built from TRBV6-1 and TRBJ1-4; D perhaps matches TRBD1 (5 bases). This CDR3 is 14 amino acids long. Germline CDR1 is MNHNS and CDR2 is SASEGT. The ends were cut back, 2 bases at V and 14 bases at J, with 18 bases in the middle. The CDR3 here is CASSELISSQDLFF. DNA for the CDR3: TGTGCCAGCAGTGAACTTATTTCATCACAGGATCTGTTTTTT.

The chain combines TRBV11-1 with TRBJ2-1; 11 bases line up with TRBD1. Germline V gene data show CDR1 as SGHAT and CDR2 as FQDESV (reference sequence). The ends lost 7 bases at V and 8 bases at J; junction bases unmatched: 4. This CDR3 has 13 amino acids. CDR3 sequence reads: CASTRTGGYEQFF. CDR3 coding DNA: TGTGCCAGCACCCGGACAGGGGGCTATGAGCAGTTCTTC.

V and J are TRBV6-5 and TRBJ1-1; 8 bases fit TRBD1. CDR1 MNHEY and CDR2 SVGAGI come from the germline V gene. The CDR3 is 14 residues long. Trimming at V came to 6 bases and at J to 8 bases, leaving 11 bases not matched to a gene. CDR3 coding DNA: TGTGCCAGCAGCTTACAGGGGGGGGTTGGAGAAGCTTTCTTT. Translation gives CASSLQGGVGEAFF.

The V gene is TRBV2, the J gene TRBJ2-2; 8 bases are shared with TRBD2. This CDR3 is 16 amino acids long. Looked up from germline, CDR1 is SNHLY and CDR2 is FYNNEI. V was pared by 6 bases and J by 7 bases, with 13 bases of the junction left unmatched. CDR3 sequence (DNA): TGTGCCAGCAGATTAGCGGGAAGTGGCAATGGCGGGGAGCTGTTTTTT. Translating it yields CASRLAGSGNGGELFF.

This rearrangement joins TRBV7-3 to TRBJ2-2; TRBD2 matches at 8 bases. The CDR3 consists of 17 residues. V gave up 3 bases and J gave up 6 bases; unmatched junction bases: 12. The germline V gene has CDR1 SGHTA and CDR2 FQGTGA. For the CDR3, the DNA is TGTGCCAGCAGCTTGGTCCCGGGGGGGGCCGGGCCCGGGGAGCTGTTTTTT. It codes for CASSLVPGGAGPGELFF.

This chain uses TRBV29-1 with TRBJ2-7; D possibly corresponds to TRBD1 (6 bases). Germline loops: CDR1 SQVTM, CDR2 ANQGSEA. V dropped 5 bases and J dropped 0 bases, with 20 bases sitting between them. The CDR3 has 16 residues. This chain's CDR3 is CSVSGLGRGSSYEQYF. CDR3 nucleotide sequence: TGCAGCGTTTCGGGGCTCGGCAGGGGATCCTCCTACGAGCAGTACTTC.

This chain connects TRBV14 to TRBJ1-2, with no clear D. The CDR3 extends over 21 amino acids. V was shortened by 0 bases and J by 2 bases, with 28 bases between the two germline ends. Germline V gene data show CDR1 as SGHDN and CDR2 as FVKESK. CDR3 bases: TGTGCCAGCAGCCAAGAGCCCCCCCAGCGTCAGATTTATGAGGAGAACTATGGCTACACCTTC. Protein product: CASSQEPPQRQIYEENYGYTF.

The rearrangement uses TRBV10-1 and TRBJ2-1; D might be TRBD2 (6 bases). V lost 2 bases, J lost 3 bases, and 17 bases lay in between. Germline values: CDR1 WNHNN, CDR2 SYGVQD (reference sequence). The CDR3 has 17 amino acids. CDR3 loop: CASSEDEWLGGYNEQFF. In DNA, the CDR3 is TGCGCCAGCAGTGAGGACGAATGGCTGGGGGGCTACAATGAGCAGTTCTTC.

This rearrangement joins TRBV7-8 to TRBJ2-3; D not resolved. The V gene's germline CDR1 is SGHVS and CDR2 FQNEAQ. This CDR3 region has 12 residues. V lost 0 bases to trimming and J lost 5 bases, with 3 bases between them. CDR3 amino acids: CASSLARDTQYF. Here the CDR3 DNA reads TGTGCCAGCAGCTTAGCGAGAGATACGCAGTATTTT.

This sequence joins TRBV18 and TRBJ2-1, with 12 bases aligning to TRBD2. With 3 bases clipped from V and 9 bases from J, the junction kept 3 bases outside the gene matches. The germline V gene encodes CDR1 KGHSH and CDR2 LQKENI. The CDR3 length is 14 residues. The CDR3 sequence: CASSPRTSGTEQFF. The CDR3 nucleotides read TGTGCCAGCTCACCCCGGACTAGCGGGACTGAGCAGTTCTTC.

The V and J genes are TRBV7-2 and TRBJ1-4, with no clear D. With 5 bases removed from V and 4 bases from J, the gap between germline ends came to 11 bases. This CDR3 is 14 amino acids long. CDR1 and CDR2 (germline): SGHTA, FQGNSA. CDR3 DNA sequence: TGTACCAGCAGCCGCCGAGGGATTAATGAAAAACTGTTTTTT. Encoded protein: CTSSRRGINEKLFF.

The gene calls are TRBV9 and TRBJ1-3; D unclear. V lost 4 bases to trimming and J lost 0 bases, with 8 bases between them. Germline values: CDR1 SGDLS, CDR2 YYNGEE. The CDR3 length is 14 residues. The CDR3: CASSTTASGNTIYF. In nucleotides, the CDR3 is TGTGCCAGCAGCACCACTGCCTCTGGAAACACCATATATTTT.

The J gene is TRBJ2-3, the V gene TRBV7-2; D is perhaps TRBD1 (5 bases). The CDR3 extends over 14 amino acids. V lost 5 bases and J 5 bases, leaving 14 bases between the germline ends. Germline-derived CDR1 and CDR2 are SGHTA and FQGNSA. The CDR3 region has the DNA TGTGCCAGCAGCATCACTGGGGCTCAAGATACGCAGTATTTT. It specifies CASSITGAQDTQYF.